These T cell receptor beta chains were read from a single sample in a study of T cell changes during pregnancy in multiple sclerosis. Clones were read by immunoSEQ multiplex PCR, and TCRdb kept only the in-frame ones, dropping some. The sample records 90,000 or so clones, about 91% being singletons. The sample here was PBMCs, taken in the first trimester of pregnancy. These receptors all stem from a female donor in good health, serving as a control in a pregnancy study. Some clones in this sample may be carry-over from other donors' samples. The CDR3 runs from the conserved cysteine through the conserved F or W. The order of the fields is clone size, J gene, V gene, D gene, CDR3 DNA, CDR3 protein. The D gene is left open where the match is weak. A row's size may be missing; if present it is once, few, many or a size class.

>.|TRBJ2-3|TRBV7-6|.
TGTGCCAGCAGCTACTTCCAAGATACGCAGTATTTT
CASSYFQDTQYF
>.|TRBJ2-2|TRBV27|TRBD2
TGTGCCAGCAGTTTAGGCCTGCCCGGGGGGACCGGGGAGCTGTTTTTT
CASSLGLPGGTGELFF
>.|TRBJ2-5|TRBV5-1|.
TGCGCCAGCAGCTTGTCTCGCGCCGAGACCCAGTACTTC
CASSLSRAETQYF
>.|TRBJ1-3|TRBV28|TRBD1
TGTGCCAGCAGTTACGGGACAGCGGCGTGGGACATATATTTT
CASSYGTAAWDIYF
>.|TRBJ2-2|TRBV4-2|TRBD2
TGTGCCAGCAGCCAAGACTGGACTAGCGGGGTCGGGGAGCTGTTTTTT
CASSQDWTSGVGELFF
>.|TRBJ2-3|TRBV11-3|TRBD1
TGTGCCAGCAGCCCCCGGACAGGGGGTTACACAGATACGCAGTATTTT
CASSPRTGGYTDTQYF
>.|TRBJ1-2|TRBV29-1|TRBD1
TGCAGCGTTGAAGACGGACAGGGCTATGGCTACACCTTC
CSVEDGQGYGYTF
>.|TRBJ2-7|TRBV6-1|.
TGTGCCAGCAGTGAAGGCGTAGAGCAGTACTTC
CASSEGVEQYF
>.|TRBJ2-3|TRBV7-2|.
TGTGCCAGCAGCTTAAACCAGAATACGCAGTATTTT
CASSLNQNTQYF
>.|TRBJ2-1|TRBV29-1|TRBD2
TGCAGCGTAATAACTGGGCGGGGGGGCCGAGAAACTCTCAATGAGCAGTTCTTC
CSVITGRGGRETLNEQFF
>.|TRBJ1-1|TRBV7-2|.
TGTGCCAGCAGCTTAGACAGGGCGGACACTGAAGCTTTCTTT
CASSLDRADTEAFF
>.|TRBJ1-5|TRBV28|TRBD1
TGTGCCAGCAGTTTAACAGGGGTTAGCAATCAGCCCCAGCATTTT
CASSLTGVSNQPQHF
>once|TRBJ1-2|TRBV7-9|TRBD1
TGTGCCAGCAGCTGGGACAGCTATGGCTACACCTTC
CASSWDSYGYTF
>.|TRBJ2-7|TRBV28|TRBD2
TGTGCCAGCAGTTTTGGGACTAGCGGGAGCTCCTACGAGCAGTACTTC
CASSFGTSGSSYEQYF
>.|TRBJ1-2|TRBV5-4|.
TGTGCCAGCAGCTTGGCCGGTCAGGGGACCCTCTATGGCTACACCTTC
CASSLAGQGTLYGYTF
>.|TRBJ2-7|TRBV28|TRBD1
TGTGCCAGCAGTCTACAGGGGCGGGAGCAGTACTTC
CASSLQGREQYF
>.|TRBJ2-3|TRBV7-2|TRBD2
TGTGCCAGCAGCTTAGGCCCTGGGACTAGCGGGAGCCCAGATACGCAGTATTTT
CASSLGPGTSGSPDTQYF
>few|TRBJ1-1|TRBV6-5|.
TGTGCCAGCAGGGGTTACAGAGATGAGGCTTTCTTT
CASRGYRDEAFF
>.|TRBJ1-3|TRBV10-3|.
TGTGCCATCAGTTCGGCCAGGGAAAACACCATATATTTT
CAISSARENTIYF
>.|TRBJ2-7|TRBV27|TRBD1
TGTGCCAGCAGTTTGTTGACAGGGAGTTTCTACGAGCAGTACTTC
CASSLLTGSFYEQYF
>.|TRBJ1-2|TRBV6-4|.
TGTGCCAGCAGTGCGGGGTATGGCTACACCTTC
CASSAGYGYTF
>.|TRBJ1-2|TRBV30|.
TGTGGGCCGGGGCGGGGGCAAGGTGGCTACACCTTC
CGPGRGQGGYTF
>.|TRBJ2-1|TRBV13|TRBD1
TGTGCCAGCAGTCCGACAGGGGGCGGTATAAGTGAGCAGTTCTTC
CASSPTGGGISEQFF
>.|TRBJ2-5|TRBV5-1|TRBD1
TGCGCCAGCAGCCTGACAGGGGGGGGCCAAGAGACCCAGTACTTC
CASSLTGGGQETQYF
>.|TRBJ2-1|TRBV29-1|TRBD1
TGCAGCGTTGCCGGGACAGGCAGGAATGAGCAGTTCTTC
CSVAGTGRNEQFF
>.|TRBJ1-4|TRBV28|.
TGTGCCAGCAGTTTGGCAGGGATTAATGAAAAACTGTTTTTT
CASSLAGINEKLFF
>.|TRBJ2-5|TRBV7-8|.
TGTGCCAGCAGCTTAAGTTCACTCCTCGGGGAGACCCAGTACTTC
CASSLSSLLGETQYF
>few|TRBJ2-3|TRBV23-1|TRBD2
TGCGCCAGCAGTCAATCTAAGCGGGGGGGATATACGCAGTATTTT
CASSQSKRGGYTQYF
>.|TRBJ1-6|TRBV11-2|TRBD1
TGTGCCAGCAGCACGGACAGGTCGTATAATTCACCCCTCCACTTT
CASSTDRSYNSPLHF
>.|TRBJ2-1|TRBV4-1|.
TGCGCCAGCAGCCAAGGCGGGGAATACAATGAGCAGTTCTTC
CASSQGGEYNEQFF
>.|TRBJ1-1|TRBV5-1|TRBD1
TGCGCCAGCGAACAGGGGGCGCGAGGTTCGAACACTGAAGCTTTCTTT
CASEQGARGSNTEAFF
>.|TRBJ2-1|TRBV12-5|.
TGTGCTAGTGGTTTCTCCGGGCAGGGCAATGAGCAGTTCTTC
CASGFSGQGNEQFF
>.|TRBJ1-3|TRBV7-8|.
TGTGCCAGCAGCTCCGGGATATATGGAAACACCATATATTTT
CASSSGIYGNTIYF
>.|TRBJ1-6|TRBV6-6|TRBD1
TGTGCCAGCAGTTACTCGACAGGGCGAGATTCACCCCTCCACTTT
CASSYSTGRDSPLHF
>.|TRBJ2-7|TRBV27|TRBD1
TGTGCCAGCAGACACACTGGACAGGGGAGATCCTACGAGCAGTACTTC
CASRHTGQGRSYEQYF
>.|TRBJ2-7|TRBV5-1|TRBD2
TGCGCCAGCGGTCCAGTAGCGGGAAGACGGAACGAGCAGTACTTC
CASGPVAGRRNEQYF
>once|TRBJ1-1|TRBV13|.
TGTGCCAGCAGCTCGGAAGACCAGGTAAACACTGAAGCTTTCTTT
CASSSEDQVNTEAFF
>.|TRBJ1-2|TRBV6-4|TRBD1
TGTGCCAGCAGTGCGTCAGGGGGTGGCTACACCTTC
CASSASGGGYTF
>.|TRBJ2-7|TRBV28|TRBD1
TGTGCCAGCAGTTTAAAGACAGGGAAAAAGAACGAGCAGTACTTC
CASSLKTGKKNEQYF
>.|TRBJ2-4|TRBV28|TRBD1
TGTGCCAGCAGTAAGATGGGACAGGGGTATGACATTCAGTACTTC
CASSKMGQGYDIQYF